This TCR beta chain was identified during a study of regulatory T cells in long-lasting Graves disease. At least ten counts were recorded for this clonotype. Time point indicated: newly diagnosed GD, antithyroid drugs for less than 3 months. The authors made the TCR library using RNA they extracted from PBMCs. V shed 2 bases, J shed 9 bases, and the junction held 8 bases outside the gene matches. Germline loops: CDR1 SGHRS, CDR2 YFSETQ. The CDR3 sequence is 15 residues long. Arm-PCR of CDR3 regions with iRepertoire HTBI primers generated TCR beta libraries. Using its own MiXCR run on the multiplex PCR reads, TCRdb lists one record per CDR3 protein. This table holds about 400,000 distinct CDR3 sequences, roughly 17% found once. These data also featured in a second study, about T cells in Graves' hyperthyroidism and ophthalmopathy. From that second work: Absent ophthalmopathy progression within 18 months defined stable Graves' hyperthyroidism.

The source is a woman aged 18-29 years with Graves disease. V gene TRBV5-1 combines with J gene TRBJ1-2, with 12 bases aligning to TRBD1. The material was peripheral blood mononuclear cells (PBMCs), obtained at new diagnosis, from a patient treated with antithyroid drugs. The DNA for the CDR3 is TGCGCCAGCAGCTTAGACGGGACAGGGGGCAGCAGCTACACCTTC. Protein: CASSLDGTGGSSYTF.